Sequencing of this T cell receptor (beta chain) was carried out in a study of Ad26.COV2.S vaccination and SARS-CoV-2 variants. Study summary: Of the COV1001 trial arms, the Ad26.COV2.S arm included the donor. Ad26.COV2.S was injected intramuscularly once or twice, 56 days apart.

With 3 bases clipped from V and 5 bases from J, the junction kept 5 bases outside the gene matches. The CDR3 runs to 15 residues. Germline-derived CDR1 and CDR2 are SGHAT and FQNNGV. Libraries were prepared by immunoSEQ multiplex PCR; TCRdb keeps only in-frame clonotypes and omits some of them. The sample includes 430,000 or so clones, 89% seen only once; the top ten take over 2%. On this clone itself: Its antigen remains unknown.

Study-wide results and caveats: Vaccine recipients posted higher spike-specific TCR breadth than their placebo counterparts.

Treatment noted: roughly 19 received Ad26.COV2.S at low or high dose, single or two shots; 5 received placebo; per-sample allocation not given. The investigators took samples on day 63 after the first vaccine or placebo injection. The material sequenced was peripheral blood, taken in a trial of Ad26.COV2.S vaccine versus placebo. The rearrangement joins TRBV11-2 to TRBJ2-1, with 9 positions matching TRBD2. This receptor was obtained from a person between 18 and 59 years old who received the Ad26.COV2.S COVID-19 vaccine or a placebo. CDR3 residues: CASSFRWTSDNEQFF. CDR3 sequence (DNA): TGTGCCAGCAGCTTTCGCTGGACTAGCGACAATGAGCAGTTCTTC.